The next 30 T cell receptor beta chains were all read from a single sample in a study of T cells after yellow fever vaccination. One entry per CDR3 protein results from TCRdb running MiXCR on the 5' RACE reads. This sample has a few hundred thousand distinct CDR3 sequences, with 7.5% to 9% found just once. The starting material was CD4+ T cells sorted from PBMCs, obtained 5 days after the yellow fever booster vaccination. Receptor source: a man aged 18 to 29 who received the YFV17D yellow fever vaccine.

The sample holds many counts of this clonotype. V gene TRBV20-1 combines with J gene TRBJ2-3; unclear D gene. Trimming removed 6 bases from V and 4 bases from J, with 11 bases in between. The CDR3 contains 12 residues. Germline CDR1 and CDR2: DFQATT and SNEGSKA (reference sequence). The chain's CDR3 is CSAASGSDTQYF. In nucleotides, the CDR3 is TGCAGTGCCGCATCCGGTTCAGATACGCAGTATTTT.

This clonotype was recorded a few times. This chain joins TRBV12-3 or TRBV12-4 and TRBJ2-7; 10 nucleotides match TRBD1. The ends lost 3 bases at V and 6 bases at J; junction bases unmatched: 14. The CDR3 has 17 residues. CDR3 amino acids: CASSFNLGTGVPVEQYV. The CDR3, as DNA: TGTGCCAGCAGTTTCAATCTAGGGACAGGGGTTCCGGTCGAGCAGTACGTC.

This clonotype has more than one count but fewer than ten. The gene calls are TRBV12-3 or TRBV12-4 and TRBJ2-3; D not resolved. The CDR3 sequence is 16 residues long. Trimming took 0 bases from V and 0 from J, leaving 10 bases between them. The CDR3 DNA is TGTGCCAGCAGTTTAGCGCTTAGGGCTAGCACAGATACGCAGTATTTT. It codes for CASSLALRASTDTQYF.

The V gene is TRBV27, the J gene TRBJ2-3; D is unclear. This CDR3 has 13 amino acids. Trimming pared 8 bases from V and 3 bases from J, leaving 12 bases between. CDR1 is MNHEY and CDR2 is SMNVEV in the germline V gene (reference sequence). As DNA, the CDR3 is TGTGCCAGCCGACGCCAGGAGACAGATACGCAGTATTTT. Translation gives CASRRQETDTQYF.

This clonotype was seen only a few times. This chain connects TRBV5-6 to TRBJ2-1, with 9 bases fitting TRBD1. Unmatched junction bases numbered 8, after V lost 4 bases and J lost 0 bases. Germline-derived CDR1 and CDR2 are SGHDT and YYEEEE. This CDR3 contains 17 residues. CDR3 in amino acids: CASSEQGAARSYNEQFF. The CDR3 DNA sequence: TGTGCCAGCAGCGAACAGGGGGCTGCCCGCTCCTACAATGAGCAGTTCTTC.

The chain combines TRBV12-3 or TRBV12-4 with TRBJ1-1, with TRBD1 matching 9 bases. Trimming at V came to 6 bases and at J to 7 bases, leaving 6 bases not matched to a gene. The CDR3 extends over 13 amino acids. The CDR3 spells CASRPTGGSEAFF. CDR3 sequence (DNA): TGTGCCAGCAGGCCCACAGGGGGCAGTGAAGCTTTCTTT.

This chain uses TRBV12-3 or TRBV12-4 with TRBJ1-4; D unclear. The ends were cut back, 6 bases at V and 3 bases at J, with 5 bases in the middle. The CDR3 length is 12 residues. Written as DNA, the CDR3 is TGTGCCAGCAGGACGGCTAATGAAAAACTGTTTTTT. This gives the protein CASRTANEKLFF.

This rearrangement joins TRBV20-1 to TRBJ1-5, with D maybe TRBD1 (5 bases). Germline V lookup: CDR1 DFQATT, CDR2 SNEGSKA (reference sequence). Between the trimmed V and J ends, which lost 1 base and 2 bases, there was a span of 9 bases. The CDR3 contains 14 residues. DNA for the CDR3: TGCAGTGCTAGAGGGGAACAGGGCAATCAGCCCCAGCATTTT. Translated, it gives CSARGEQGNQPQHF.

The rearrangement joins TRBV6-7 to TRBJ2-1; no definite D call. TRBV6-7 is classed as an ORF, of uncertain function. The CDR3 runs 10 residues. Trimming stripped 8 bases from V and 7 bases from J, with 6 bases between. This CDR3 is CASFRNEQFF. The CDR3 region has the DNA TGTGCCAGCTTCAGGAATGAGCAGTTCTTC.

V usage is TRBV6-6 and J usage is TRBJ2-7; 7 bases match TRBD1. The CDR3 has 19 amino acids. The junction had 20 bases not matched to a gene; V was cut back by 2 bases and J by 4 bases. Looked up from germline, CDR1 is MNHNY and CDR2 is SVGAGI (reference sequence). The CDR3 here is CASSYDAPGQPSWGYEQYV. CDR3 in DNA: TGTGCCAGCAGTTACGACGCTCCGGGACAGCCGTCATGGGGTTACGAGCAGTACGTC.

The DNA for the CDR3 is TGTGCCATCACCCCGGCCGCCTCCTACGAGCAGTACTTC. It encodes CAITPAASYEQYF. The chain employs TRBV10-3 and TRBJ2-7; D is ambiguous. CDR1 is ENHRY and CDR2 is SYGVKD in the germline V gene. The CDR3 loop spans 13 amino acids. With 7 bases removed from V and 0 bases from J, the gap between germline ends came to 10 bases.

This clonotype was counted only a few times. The gene calls are TRBV29-1 and TRBJ2-7, with D perhaps being TRBD1 or TRBD2 (5 bases each). Trimming removed 4 bases at V and 6 bases at J, with 19 bases between. The CDR3 spans 14 residues. Germline assignment: CDR1 SQVTM and CDR2 ANQGSEA. In nucleotides, the CDR3 is TGCAGCGTTGCAGTAGTGGTCGATGGGGGCGAGCAGTACTTC. As protein: CSVAVVVDGGEQYF.

The gene calls are TRBV19 and TRBJ2-3; unclear D gene. Between the trimmed V and J ends, which lost 4 bases and 4 bases, there was a span of 3 bases. Germline values: CDR1 LNHDA, CDR2 SQIVND (reference sequence). The CDR3 sequence is 11 residues long. CDR3 in DNA: TGTGCCAGTAGTACCGCAGATACGCAGTATTTT. Translation gives CASSTADTQYF.

This clonotype occurred many times. The rearrangement links TRBV3-1 to TRBJ2-2; D gene uncertain. Germline V gene sequence: CDR1 LGHDT, CDR2 YNNKEL (reference sequence). Deletions cut 1 base from V and 2 bases from J, with 11 bases between. The CDR3 extends over 16 amino acids. CDR3 nucleotide sequence: TGTGCCAGCAGCCAAGTCGTCAGTACAAACACCGGGGAGCTGTTTTTT. It translates to CASSQVVSTNTGELFF.

This clonotype was seen a few times. The CDR3 region is CASSRWETQYF. As DNA, the CDR3 is TGTGCCAGTAGTCGGTGGGAGACCCAGTACTTC. V is TRBV19 and J is TRBJ2-5; D is uncertain. With 5 bases removed from V and 5 bases from J, the gap between germline ends came to 6 bases. This CDR3 region has 11 residues. The germline V gene has CDR1 LNHDA and CDR2 SQIVND (reference sequence).

The genes are TRBV12-3 or TRBV12-4 and TRBJ2-1, with 7 bases identical to TRBD1. After removal of 7 bases from V and 0 bases from J, the junction contained 18 bases not matched to a gene. This CDR3 is 19 amino acids long. CDR3 region: CASNGDLTGAKISYNEQFF. The CDR3 DNA sequence: TGTGCCAGCAACGGAGACTTAACAGGGGCAAAAATCTCCTACAATGAGCAGTTCTTC.

This clonotype appeared a few times. The chain uses TRBV19 and TRBJ2-5, with 10 bases identical to TRBD1. Germline V CDR1 and CDR2: LNHDA, SQIVND (reference sequence). With 5 bases clipped from V and 3 bases from J, the junction kept 6 bases outside the gene matches. This CDR3 is built from 15 residues. DNA for the CDR3: TGTGCCAGTAGTCCTTGGACAGGGGGGGAAGAGACCCAGTACTTC. Its translation: CASSPWTGGEETQYF.

The sample holds a few counts of this clonotype. V and J are TRBV5-4 and TRBJ2-3; 9 nucleotides agree with TRBD2. Germline CDR1 SGHNT, CDR2 YYREEE (reference sequence). The J segment lost 3 bases and the V segment lost 5 bases, leaving 7 bases of the junction unmatched. This CDR3 is built from 15 residues. CDR3 nucleotide sequence: TGTGCCAGCAGGAAGACTAGCGGAACTACAGATACGCAGTATTTT. This sequence encodes CASRKTSGTTDTQYF.

This clonotype has more than one count but fewer than ten. The gene calls are TRBV3-1 and TRBJ1-5, with TRBD1 matching 8 bases. Germline CDR1 reads LGHDT; CDR2 reads YNNKEL (reference sequence). The CDR3 loop spans 14 amino acids. J lost 7 bases, V lost 4 bases, and 6 bases had no gene match. CDR3 DNA sequence: TGTGCCAGCAGCCCACAGGGGGGATCCCAGCCCCAGCATTTT. Translating gives CASSPQGGSQPQHF.

The chain employs TRBV6-6 and TRBJ2-4; D is possibly TRBD1 (5 bases). CDR1 and CDR2 from the germline V gene are MNHNY and SVGAGI (reference sequence). Trimming shortened V by 2 bases and J by 9 bases, and 20 bases separated the two germline ends. This CDR3 has 16 amino acids. CDR3 bases: TGTGCCAGCAGTTACGGGGCAGGCGGACCGATGGGCATTCAGTACTTC. This codes for CASSYGAGGPMGIQYF.

V is TRBV6-6 and J is TRBJ2-5; possibly TRBD2 for D (7 bases). V gave up 0 bases and J gave up 5 bases, with 31 bases separating them. Germline values: CDR1 MNHNY, CDR2 SVGAGI (reference sequence). This CDR3 is built from 21 residues. CDR3 bases: TGTGCCAGCAGTTACTCGATCGGTGGGGGGGGGCCTCTAGGACGACGGGAGACCCAGTACTTC. This translates into CASSYSIGGGGPLGRRETQYF.

There are many counts of this clonotype. The gene calls are TRBV5-1 and TRBJ2-7, with TRBD1 identical over 9 bases. Looked up from germline, CDR1 is SGHRS and CDR2 is YFSETQ. V lost 2 bases and J lost 6; bases outside the gene matches: 6. The CDR3 contains 14 residues. The CDR3 loop is CASSFGGQGREQYF. The CDR3 region has the DNA TGCGCCAGCAGCTTTGGGGGACAGGGTCGCGAGCAGTACTTC.

The table lists this clonotype with a few counts. The rearrangement joins TRBV20-1 to TRBJ1-1; maybe TRBD1 (5 bases). CDR1 and CDR2 (germline): DFQATT, SNEGSKA (reference sequence). The CDR3 sequence is 13 residues long. Trimming removed 0 bases from V and 7 bases from J, with 12 bases in between. In DNA, the CDR3 is TGCAGTGCTAGAGAACTCGGGGCTAATGAAGCTTTCTTT. Amino acid sequence: CSARELGANEAFF.

In this sample, this clonotype turned up a few times. Here the CDR3 DNA reads TGTGCCAGCAGTGAGGGAGGAGGGGGGAACACTGAAGCTTTCTTT. Translating it yields CASSEGGGGNTEAFF. The chain carries TRBV25-1 and TRBJ1-1; TRBD1 might be the D (6 bases). Per the germline V gene, CDR1 is MGHDK and CDR2 is SYGVNS. The germline V and J ends were trimmed by 3 bases and 1 base, with 12 bases remaining between them. This CDR3 region has 15 residues. The full variable domain, completed using reference TRBV25-1 and TRBJ1-1, is EADIYQTPRYLVIGTGKKITLECSQTMGHDKMYWYQQDPGMELHLIHYSYGVNSTEKGDLSSESTVSRIRTEHFPLTLESARPSHTSQYLCASSEGGGGNTEAFFGQGTRLTVV.

This clonotype was seen only a few times. The genes are TRBV10-3 and TRBJ2-1; 13 bases match TRBD2. The V and J ends lost 2 bases and 9 bases, in that order; junction bases with no gene match: 4. CDR1 ENHRY and CDR2 SYGVKD come from the germline V gene. This CDR3 contains 15 residues. CDR3 amino acids: CAISETSGGAGEQFF. CDR3 nucleotides: TGTGCCATCAGTGAGACTAGCGGGGGGGCCGGTGAGCAGTTCTTC.

The chain links TRBV5-5 to TRBJ2-7; D is unresolved. With 0 bases removed from V and 0 bases from J, the gap between germline ends came to 13 bases. The CDR3 is 16 residues long. Germline V gene data show CDR1 as SGHKS and CDR2 as YYEKEE (reference sequence). The CDR3 DNA sequence: TGTGCCAGCAGCTTGGCGCCGATTCCGAGCTCCTACGAGCAGTACTTC. Its protein product is CASSLAPIPSSYEQYF.

This clonotype was counted only a few times. The chain recombines TRBV5-1 with TRBJ2-3; D is perhaps TRBD1 or TRBD2 (5 bases each). V shed 0 bases and J shed 2 bases, with 13 bases lying between them. The CDR3 is 16 residues long. Germline CDR1 SGHRS, CDR2 YFSETQ. The CDR3 DNA follows: TGCGCCAGCAGCTTGGTCCCCGGGACCCTCACAGATACGCAGTATTTT. Its protein is CASSLVPGTLTDTQYF. Full variable domain (outside the CDR3, taken from reference TRBV5-1 and TRBJ2-3): KAGVTQTPRYLIKTRGQQVTLSCSPISGHRSVSWYQQTPGQGLQFLFEYFSETQRNKGNFPGRFSGRQFSNSRSEMNVSTLELGDSALYLCASSLVPGTLTDTQYFGPGTRLTVL.

The chain links TRBV28 to TRBJ2-5; TRBD2 agrees at 9 bases. Germline CDR1 and CDR2: MDHEN and SYDVKM. V lost 11 bases and J lost 2; bases outside the gene matches: 6. The CDR3 has 13 residues. CDR3 loop: CAGRRGGQETQYF. The CDR3 nucleotides are TGTGCCGGGCGGCGGGGGGGACAAGAGACCCAGTACTTC. Based on the CDR3 plus reference TRBV28 and TRBJ2-5, the full variable domain is DVKVTQSSRYLVKRTGEKVFLECVQDMDHENMFWYRQDPGLGLRLIYFSYDVKMKEKGDIPEGYSVSREKKERFSLILESASTNQTSMYLCAGRRGGQETQYFGPGTRLLVL.

The chain carries TRBV7-2 and TRBJ1-2; tentative D call: TRBD1 (6 bases). Germline V gene lookup returns CDR1 SGHTA and CDR2 FQGNSA. Trimming pared 5 bases from V and 8 bases from J, leaving 18 bases between. This CDR3 is 14 amino acids long. The CDR3 reads CASSRGGGAEGYTF. As DNA, the CDR3 is TGTGCCAGCAGCCGCGGTGGGGGGGCGGAGGGCTACACCTTC.

This chain links TRBV4-3 with TRBJ1-1, with D unresolved. The germline V gene encodes CDR1 LGHNA and CDR2 YSLEER. V gave up 1 base and J gave up 5 bases, with 8 bases separating them. CDR3 length equals 13 residues. The CDR3: CASSQAPHTEAFF. For the CDR3, the DNA is TGCGCCAGCAGCCAAGCCCCTCATACTGAAGCTTTCTTT.